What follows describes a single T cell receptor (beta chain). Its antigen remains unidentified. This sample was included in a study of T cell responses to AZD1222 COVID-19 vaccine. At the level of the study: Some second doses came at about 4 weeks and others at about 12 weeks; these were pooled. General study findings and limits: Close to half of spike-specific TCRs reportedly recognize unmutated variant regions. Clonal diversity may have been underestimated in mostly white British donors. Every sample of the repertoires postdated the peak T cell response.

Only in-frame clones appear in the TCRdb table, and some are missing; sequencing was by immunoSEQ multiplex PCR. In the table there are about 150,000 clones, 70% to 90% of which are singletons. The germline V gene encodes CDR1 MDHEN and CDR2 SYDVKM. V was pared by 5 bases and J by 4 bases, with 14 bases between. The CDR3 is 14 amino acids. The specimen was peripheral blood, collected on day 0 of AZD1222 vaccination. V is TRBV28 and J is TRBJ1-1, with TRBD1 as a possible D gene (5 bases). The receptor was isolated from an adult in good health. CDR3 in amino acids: CASSRSGDSTEAFF. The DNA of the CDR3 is TGTGCCAGCAGTAGATCGGGAGACAGCACTGAAGCTTTCTTT.